The present TCR beta chain was sequenced within a study of T cells in Graves' hyperthyroidism and ophthalmopathy. Overall study context: The initial diagnosis was the point when peripheral blood was collected, ahead of any treatment. The study's findings and limits: Ophthalmopathy was distinguished from stable hyperthyroidism by 13 V-J signatures.

Patients having uncontrolled infection, another autoimmune disease, pregnancy or lactation were not included. Cells are PBMCs isolated from around 9.4 ml of fresh blood. This clonotype was recorded many times. Its antigen is unidentified. Regions amplified from RNA transcripts were the TCR beta CDR3 regions. An initial round of RT-PCR targeting the TCR CDR3 relied on the HTBI primer set. TCRdb analysed the multiplex PCR reads with MiXCR anew, one entry per CDR3 protein. The table includes hundreds of thousands of distinct CDR3 sequences, roughly 14% detected once. The CDR3 sequence is 14 residues long. In germline, CDR1 is SEHNR, CDR2 FQNEAQ (reference sequence). The ends lost 5 bases at V and 4 bases at J; junction bases unmatched: 6.

Sequenced sample: blood. This chain links TRBV7-9 with TRBJ2-3, with 7 positions matching TRBD1. The TCR sequence derives from a man aged 18 to 29 with Graves' ophthalmopathy. CDR3 bases: TGTGCCAGCAGCCCACAGGGGTCCGCAGATACGCAGTATTTT. Its translation is CASSPQGSADTQYF.